Presented here are 23 T cell receptor beta chains from one specimen sequenced in a study of shared clonotypes between healthy human individuals. Measured with immunoSEQ multiplex PCR; TCRdb has only the in-frame clones, and not every one. The repertoire holds millions of clones, with roughly 95% as singletons. The sequenced sample was naive CD4+ T cells sorted from blood. Subset of the sample: CD45RA+ positively selected. Receptors were obtained from a man aged 18 to 30 in good health.

The chain combines TRBV2 with TRBJ2-2; TRBD1 is a possible D gene (5 bases). This CDR3 contains 14 residues. Per the germline V gene, CDR1 is SNHLY and CDR2 is FYNNEI. Trimming shortened V by 4 bases and J by 3 bases, and 9 bases separated the two germline ends. The CDR3 region is CASSAGWDTGELFF. The CDR3 DNA reads as TGTGCCAGCAGTGCAGGGTGGGACACCGGGGAGCTGTTTTTT.

Notes on this clone: The sample carries other DNA sequences with the same CDR3. The CDR3: CASSLGGGYEQYF. As DNA, the CDR3 is TGTGCCAGCAGCTTAGGAGGGGGCTACGAGCAGTACTTC. J is TRBJ2-7 and V is TRBV7-2; a possible D gene is TRBD1 (6 bases). Trimming left V 1 base short and J 3 bases short, with 7 bases between. The CDR3 extends over 13 amino acids. Germline V CDR1 and CDR2: SGHTA, FQGNSA.

V usage is TRBV6-5 and J usage is TRBJ2-1, with 8 bases lining up with TRBD1. Germline-derived CDR1 and CDR2 are MNHEY and SVGAGI. Losses at the gene ends were 7 bases for V and 8 bases for J; bases not matched to a gene: 7. The CDR3 sequence is 13 residues long. CDR3 residues: CASIDRGRYEQFF. The CDR3 DNA reads TGTGCCAGCATTGACAGGGGAAGGTATGAGCAGTTCTTC.

The genes are TRBV11-2 and TRBJ1-6; D might be TRBD1 (5 bases). V was clipped by 3 bases and J by 6 bases, with 12 bases between them. From germline, CDR1 is SGHAT and CDR2 FQNNGV. This CDR3 is built from 15 residues. The CDR3 sequence is CASSFLGGTNSPLHF. CDR3 in DNA: TGTGCCAGCAGCTTTTTGGGGGGGACTAATTCACCCCTCCACTTT.

The chain links TRBV10-2 to TRBJ2-7; TRBD1 matches 8 bases. The CDR3 runs 14 residues. The ends lost 6 bases at V and 2 bases at J; junction bases unmatched: 6. Germline V lookup: CDR1 WSHSY, CDR2 SAAADI. The CDR3 is CASSYGQGAYEQYF. In DNA, the CDR3 is TGCGCCAGCAGCTACGGACAGGGAGCCTACGAGCAGTACTTC.

The V gene is TRBV29-1, the J gene TRBJ2-5, with no clear D. V shed 3 bases and J shed 1 base, with 3 bases lying between them. CDR1 is SQVTM, CDR2 ANQGSEA, per germline. The CDR3 has 11 amino acids. Written as DNA, the CDR3 is TGCAGCGTTGAGCCCCAAGAGACCCAGTACTTC. Residues: CSVEPQETQYF.

The rearrangement links TRBV7-9 to TRBJ1-6; D is ambiguous. This CDR3 spans 14 amino acids. Trimming stripped 2 bases from V and 7 bases from J, with 9 bases between. Germline V gene lookup returns CDR1 SEHNR and CDR2 FQNEAQ (reference sequence). The CDR3 coding sequence is TGTGCCAGCAGCTTATCACCTTTCAATTCACCCCTCCACTTT. This encodes CASSLSPFNSPLHF.

The rearrangement joins TRBV7-9 to TRBJ2-1; D is undetermined. Trimming removed 5 bases from V and 8 bases from J, with 10 bases in between. The CDR3 is 12 amino acids. Germline V gene sequence: CDR1 SEHNR, CDR2 FQNEAQ (reference sequence). The chain's CDR3 is CASSQFLDEQFF. DNA of the CDR3: TGTGCCAGCAGCCAGTTTTTGGATGAGCAGTTCTTC.

CDR3 bases: TGCGCCAGCAGTCATGGACAGGGGAACACTGAAGCTTTCTTT. Translated, it gives CASSHGQGNTEAFF. The chain recombines TRBV23-1 with TRBJ1-1, with 8 bases that match TRBD1. TRBV23-1 is identified as an open reading frame with a role that is uncertain. The CDR3 has 14 residues. Unmatched junction bases numbered 1, after V lost 3 bases and J lost 1 base.

The V and J genes are TRBV5-6 and TRBJ1-1; D is uncertain. V shed 0 bases and J shed 6 bases, with 3 bases lying between them. CDR1 is SGHDT, CDR2 YYEEEE, per germline. This CDR3 has 11 amino acids. The CDR3 is CASSLGSEAFF. The CDR3 region has the DNA TGTGCCAGCAGCTTGGGCTCTGAAGCTTTCTTT.

The sample holds one count of this clone. The chain recombines TRBV6-1 with TRBJ2-5, with D possibly matching TRBD2 (5 bases). This CDR3 spans 13 amino acids. CDR1 is MNHNS, CDR2 SASEGT, per germline. V dropped 6 bases and J dropped 7 bases, with 15 bases sitting between them. The CDR3 here is CASSSEGPGTQYF. CDR3 bases: TGTGCCAGCAGCTCCGAGGGCCCGGGGACCCAGTACTTC.

This clone came up many times. The same CDR3 arises from other DNA sequences in this sample as well. The genes are TRBV5-1 and TRBJ1-1; D call uncertain. The length of the CDR3 is 14 residues. The germline CDR1 and CDR2 sequences are SGHRS and YFSETQ. The V end lost 0 bases, the J end lost 0 bases, and 6 bases lay between the germline ends. The DNA of the CDR3 is TGCGCCAGCAGCTTGGGAGGGATGAACACTGAAGCTTTCTTT. Protein sequence: CASSLGGMNTEAFF.

J is TRBJ1-3 and V is TRBV9, with TRBD1 as a possible D gene (5 bases). Trimming removed 4 bases from V and 2 bases from J, with 13 bases in between. The germline CDR1 and CDR2 sequences are SGDLS and YYNGEE. CDR3 length equals 15 residues. DNA of the CDR3: TGTGCCAGCAGCACCCGATCGGGGGCTGGAAACACCATATATTTT. Translating gives CASSTRSGAGNTIYF.

J is TRBJ2-7 and V is TRBV4-3; possibly TRBD1 or TRBD2 for D (5 bases each). This CDR3 contains 15 residues. The germline gives CDR1 LGHNA, CDR2 YSLEER. V dropped 3 bases and J dropped 2 bases, with 14 bases sitting between them. The CDR3 DNA reads TGCGCCAGCAGCCAGGGCAGGGTGCGGGCCTACGAGCAGTACTTC. It encodes CASSQGRVRAYEQYF.

The chain joins TRBV5-4 to TRBJ2-1; D may correspond to TRBD1 or TRBD2 (5 bases each). The CDR3 loop spans 15 amino acids. Germline loops: CDR1 SGHNT, CDR2 YYREEE (reference sequence). Trimming took off 5 bases at V and 7 bases at J, with 19 bases between the two ends. CDR3 amino acids: CASRLGTETGNEQFF. CDR3 DNA: TGTGCCAGCAGGCTCGGGACGGAAACGGGGAATGAGCAGTTCTTC.

The chain links TRBV4-1 to TRBJ2-1; 10 bases map to TRBD2. The CDR3 runs 16 residues. Per germline, CDR1 MGHRA and CDR2 YSYEKL. The J segment lost 4 bases and the V segment lost 1 base, leaving 4 bases of the junction unmatched. The CDR3: CASSQALAGAYNEQFF. The DNA of the CDR3 is TGCGCCAGCAGCCAAGCTCTAGCGGGGGCGTACAATGAGCAGTTCTTC.

The chain is built from TRBV12-5 and TRBJ2-1, with 8 bases identical to TRBD2. The germline V gene encodes CDR1 LGHNT and CDR2 FRNRAP. J gave up 4 bases and V 2 bases, and 7 bases lay outside the gene matches. The CDR3 totals 16 residues. CDR3 region: CASGLQRERVYNEQFF. CDR3 coding DNA: TGTGCTAGTGGTTTGCAGCGGGAGAGGGTTTACAATGAGCAGTTCTTC. Together with reference TRBV12-5 and TRBJ2-1, the CDR3 gives the full variable domain: DARVTQTPRHKVTEMGQEVTMRCQPILGHNTVFWYRQTMMQGLELLAYFRNRAPLDDSGMPKDRFSAEMPDATLATLKIQPSEPRDSAVYFCASGLQRERVYNEQFFGPGTRLTVL.

The chain recombines TRBV11-2 with TRBJ2-7, with a tentative D call TRBD2 (6 bases). This CDR3 has 17 residues. Trimming stripped 5 bases from V and 4 bases from J, with 24 bases between. The germline gives CDR1 SGHAT, CDR2 FQNNGV. The CDR3 protein is CASSRPADYSHIYEQYF. The CDR3 nucleotides read TGTGCCAGCAGCCGACCGGCGGACTACTCCCACATTTACGAGCAGTACTTC. Supplemented by reference TRBV11-2 and TRBJ2-7, the full variable domain reads EAGVAQSPRYKIIEKRQSVAFWCNPISGHATLYWYQQILGQGPKLLIQFQNNGVVDDSQLPKDRFSAERLKGVDSTLKIQPAKLEDSAVYLCASSRPADYSHIYEQYFGPGTRLTVT.

This clone was seen only once. Here the CDR3 DNA reads TGTGCCTCCTCGCGGGCAGGGCCCACCTACGAGCAGTACTTC. It codes for CASSRAGPTYEQYF. This chain joins TRBV30 and TRBJ2-7; the D call may be TRBD1 or TRBD2 (5 bases each). The germline V gene has CDR1 GTSNPN and CDR2 SVGIG (reference sequence). V lost 7 bases, J lost 2 bases, and 18 bases lay in between. CDR3 size: 14 residues.

The chain carries TRBV18 and TRBJ2-3, with D unresolved. The CDR3 contains 15 residues. CDR1 and CDR2 from the germline V gene are KGHSH and LQKENI. The germline V and J ends were trimmed by 2 bases and 0 bases, with 9 bases remaining between them. In nucleotides, the CDR3 is TGTGCCAGCTCACCAAGCGCGACTAGCACAGATACGCAGTATTTT. Protein sequence: CASSPSATSTDTQYF.

The gene calls are TRBV19 and TRBJ1-2; 8 nucleotides line up with TRBD1. Per the germline V gene, CDR1 is LNHDA and CDR2 is SQIVND (reference sequence). The CDR3 runs to 14 residues. The V and J ends lost 7 bases and 7 bases, in that order; junction bases with no gene match: 11. CDR3 DNA: TGTGCCAGTATTGCAGGGGGCGGCTCTTCTGGCTACACCTTC. Translation gives CASIAGGGSSGYTF.

J is TRBJ1-6 and V is TRBV7-2; 8 nucleotides line up with TRBD1. In germline, CDR1 is SGHTA, CDR2 FQGNSA. V was pared by 7 bases and J by 7 bases, with 12 bases of the junction left unmatched. This CDR3 is built from 16 residues. The CDR3 DNA reads TGTGCCAGCACCCTTAGTGGGCAGGGGGCGAATTCACCCCTCCACTTT. The encoded protein is CASTLSGQGANSPLHF.

The rearrangement links TRBV18 to TRBJ2-7; 9 bases fit TRBD1. The CDR3 contains 14 residues. Germline values: CDR1 KGHSH, CDR2 LQKENI. The V and J ends lost 6 bases and 6 bases, in that order; junction bases with no gene match: 9. The CDR3 bases are TGTGCCAGCTCCCCGGACAGGGGATCAAGCGAGCAGTACTTC. It is translated as CASSPDRGSSEQYF.